The text below deals with one TCR beta chain. What it recognizes is unknown. Assay: immunoSEQ multiplex PCR; the TCRdb copy retains only in-frame clones and omits some. The sample yields 90,000 to 100,000 clones, around nine tenths seen once. The CDR3 sequence is 13 residues long. The ends were cut back, 3 bases at V and 2 bases at J, with 5 bases in the middle. This record belongs to a study of T cell responses to AZD1222 COVID-19 vaccine. Investigators merged groups given second doses at roughly 4 or roughly 12 weeks. Study results and caveats: Increased Spike-specific TCR breadth and depth were observed after two AZD1222 doses. In a largely white British group with more females than males, clonal diversity was possibly underestimated. Baseline serology detected seropositivity in only a handful of AZD1222 recipients.

Sample: peripheral blood, taken 28 days after the second AZD1222 dose. The receptor was isolated from an adult who received the AZD1222 COVID-19 vaccine. The chain joins TRBV12-3 or TRBV12-4 to TRBJ1-3; D remains unclear. The CDR3 sequence: CASSFTAGNTIYF. The CDR3 coding sequence is TGTGCCAGCAGTTTTACAGCTGGAAACACCATATATTTT.